The 18 T cell receptor beta chains reported below all come from one sample, sequenced in a study of blood T cell repertoires in COVID-19. The assay was immunoSEQ multiplex PCR, and TCRdb's table has in-frame clones only and misses some. The sample has about 290,000 clones; roughly 80% are singletons. The sequencing input was peripheral blood. These receptors all stem from a woman in her fifties or sixties with active or convalescent COVID-19.

CDR3 residues: CASSFSGRFETQYF. The CDR3 bases are TGTGCCAGCAGCTTTAGCGGGAGATTCGAGACCCAGTACTTC. V usage is TRBV5-6 and J usage is TRBJ2-5, with 9 positions matching TRBD2. Germline values: CDR1 SGHDT, CDR2 YYEEEE. The CDR3 extends over 14 amino acids. V lost 2 bases and J lost 5; bases outside the gene matches: 4.

The gene calls are TRBV4-1 and TRBJ1-3; tentatively, D is TRBD1 (6 bases). Trimming left V 4 bases short and J 5 bases short, with 15 bases between. This CDR3 has 15 amino acids. Germline CDR1 reads MGHRA; CDR2 reads YSYEKL. The CDR3 region is CASSPVPGTRNTIYF. CDR3 sequence (DNA): TGCGCCAGCAGCCCAGTCCCCGGGACACGAAACACCATATATTTT.

The J gene is TRBJ1-2, the V gene TRBV7-9; D is unresolved. The CDR3 is 11 amino acids. Trimming took 7 bases from V and 7 from J, leaving 10 bases between them. CDR1 is SEHNR and CDR2 is FQNEAQ in the germline V gene (reference sequence). The CDR3 region has the DNA TGTGCCAGCAAATTACCCAGTGGCTACACCTTC. It encodes CASKLPSGYTF.

The CDR3 region is CASSPAGISMNTEAFF. The DNA of the CDR3 is TGTGCCAGCAGCCCGGCGGGGATATCAATGAACACTGAAGCTTTCTTT. The chain uses TRBV7-2 and TRBJ1-1; no definite D call. Per the germline V gene, CDR1 is SGHTA and CDR2 is FQGNSA. The CDR3 is 16 amino acids. V dropped 5 bases and J dropped 0 bases, with 16 bases sitting between them.

V usage is TRBV5-4 and J usage is TRBJ2-5; 11 bases are a match to TRBD2. Germline loops: CDR1 SGHNT, CDR2 YYREEE (reference sequence). The CDR3 totals 16 residues. After removal of 2 bases from V and 2 bases from J, the junction contained 5 bases not matched to a gene. Written as DNA, the CDR3 is TGTGCCAGCAGCTTACCTTTAGCGGGGGGGCAAGAGACCCAGTACTTC. This codes for CASSLPLAGGQETQYF.

The CDR3 DNA reads TGTGCCAGCAGCCCCGCTATTATCTCCAGGGATGAGCAGTTCTTC. The encoded protein is CASSPAIISRDEQFF. The chain combines TRBV11-2 with TRBJ2-1, with D perhaps matching TRBD1 (5 bases). V was shortened by 5 bases and J by 8 bases, with 19 bases between the two germline ends. This CDR3 has 15 amino acids. CDR1 is SGHAT and CDR2 is FQNNGV in the germline V gene.

This rearrangement joins TRBV6-5 to TRBJ1-4, with TRBD1 identical over 9 bases. Unmatched junction bases numbered 10, after V lost 7 bases and J lost 7 bases. Looked up from germline, CDR1 is MNHEY and CDR2 is SVGAGI. The CDR3 sequence is 15 residues long. The CDR3 spells CASTPTGTGREKLFF. The CDR3 DNA reads TGTGCCAGCACCCCGACTGGGACAGGGCGTGAAAAACTGTTTTTT.

The J gene is TRBJ2-1, the V gene TRBV27, with D possibly being TRBD2 (5 bases). Trimming pared 3 bases from V and 9 bases from J, leaving 36 bases between. The germline CDR1 and CDR2 sequences are MNHEY and SMNVEV (reference sequence). The CDR3 is made up of 21 amino acids. The CDR3 region is CASSFSPRVDFGKNGYSEQFF. DNA of the CDR3: TGTGCCAGCAGTTTTTCTCCCAGAGTCGATTTCGGGAAGAACGGTTATAGTGAGCAGTTCTTC.

The chain is built from TRBV7-2 and TRBJ2-7; 11 bases map to TRBD1. CDR3 length: 14 amino acids. J gave up 9 bases and V 5 bases, and 9 bases lay outside the gene matches. From germline, CDR1 is SGHTA and CDR2 FQGNSA. The CDR3 spells CASSGLGQGGLQYF. CDR3 in DNA: TGTGCCAGCAGCGGACTGGGACAGGGGGGTTTGCAGTACTTC.

This clone occurred a few times. V usage is TRBV28 and J usage is TRBJ2-7, with D possibly being TRBD2 (5 bases). CDR1 is MDHEN and CDR2 is SYDVKM in the germline V gene. V shed 5 bases and J shed 2 bases, with 13 bases lying between them. This CDR3 contains 14 residues. The chain's CDR3 is CASSPEALTYEQYF. The CDR3 DNA reads TGTGCCAGCAGTCCGGAGGCATTGACCTACGAGCAGTACTTC.

The chain carries TRBV28 and TRBJ1-5, with TRBD1 matching over 11 bases. The J segment lost 5 bases and the V segment lost 5 bases, leaving 5 bases of the junction unmatched. Germline CDR1 and CDR2: MDHEN and SYDVKM. The CDR3 spans 15 residues. The CDR3 coding sequence is TGTGCCAGCAGTGAGGGGACAGGGGGGGATCAGCCCCAGCATTTT. The encoded protein is CASSEGTGGDQPQHF.

This chain links TRBV12-3 or TRBV12-4 with TRBJ1-5; TRBD1 matches at 9 bases. The length of the CDR3 is 13 residues. Trimming at V came to 7 bases and at J to 6 bases, leaving 4 bases not matched to a gene. The CDR3 DNA follows: TGTGCCAGCACACAGGACAGGGGTCAGCCCCAGCATTTT. Its translation is CASTQDRGQPQHF.

This chain uses TRBV28 with TRBJ1-5, with unresolved D. V was clipped by 6 bases and J by 0 bases, with 9 bases between them. The CDR3 loop spans 14 amino acids. The V gene's germline CDR1 is MDHEN and CDR2 SYDVKM. CDR3 sequence (DNA): TGTGCCAGCAGGAGAGGTTATAGCAATCAGCCCCAGCATTTT. Amino acid sequence: CASRRGYSNQPQHF.

The CDR3 loop is CASSYTSGPRGNTIYF. CDR3 DNA sequence: TGTGCCAGCAGTTACACGTCTGGTCCGCGTGGAAACACCATATATTTT. J is TRBJ1-3 and V is TRBV6-5; unclear D gene. Trimming removed 2 bases at V and 3 bases at J, with 14 bases between. Looked up from germline, CDR1 is MNHEY and CDR2 is SVGAGI. This CDR3 is 16 amino acids long.

The V gene is TRBV11-2, the J gene TRBJ2-7; TRBD1 or TRBD2 may be the D gene (7 bases each). The CDR3 consists of 17 residues. Germline V lookup: CDR1 SGHAT, CDR2 FQNNGV. Trimming pared 5 bases from V and 1 base from J, leaving 21 bases between. CDR3 DNA: TGTGCCAGCAGCCTAGGGGGCTGGACTAGTAATTCCTACGAGCAGTACTTC. It translates to CASSLGGWTSNSYEQYF.

The chain is built from TRBV28 and TRBJ1-5; 7 nucleotides agree with TRBD1. The CDR3 loop spans 15 amino acids. The V gene's germline CDR1 is MDHEN and CDR2 SYDVKM. V shed 2 bases, J shed 1 base, and the junction held 2 bases outside the gene matches. CDR3 nucleotides: TGTGCCAGCAGTTTAATCAGGGGGAGCAATCAGCCCCAGCATTTT. Its translation is CASSLIRGSNQPQHF.

V usage is TRBV28 and J usage is TRBJ2-2; 7 nucleotides align to TRBD2. The length of the CDR3 is 14 residues. The junction had 5 bases not matched to a gene; V was cut back by 7 bases and J by 3 bases. The germline V gene has CDR1 MDHEN and CDR2 SYDVKM. The CDR3 region has the DNA TGTGCCAGCATCGCTAGCGGATACACCGGGGAGCTGTTTTTT. This codes for CASIASGYTGELFF.

V usage is TRBV12-3 or TRBV12-4 and J usage is TRBJ1-2; D is perhaps TRBD1 (5 bases). The CDR3 is made up of 13 amino acids. V lost 7 bases and J lost 0, with 9 bases in between. The CDR3 nucleotides read TGTGCCAGCACCACAGGTTCTAACTATGGCTACACCTTC. This gives the protein CASTTGSNYGYTF.